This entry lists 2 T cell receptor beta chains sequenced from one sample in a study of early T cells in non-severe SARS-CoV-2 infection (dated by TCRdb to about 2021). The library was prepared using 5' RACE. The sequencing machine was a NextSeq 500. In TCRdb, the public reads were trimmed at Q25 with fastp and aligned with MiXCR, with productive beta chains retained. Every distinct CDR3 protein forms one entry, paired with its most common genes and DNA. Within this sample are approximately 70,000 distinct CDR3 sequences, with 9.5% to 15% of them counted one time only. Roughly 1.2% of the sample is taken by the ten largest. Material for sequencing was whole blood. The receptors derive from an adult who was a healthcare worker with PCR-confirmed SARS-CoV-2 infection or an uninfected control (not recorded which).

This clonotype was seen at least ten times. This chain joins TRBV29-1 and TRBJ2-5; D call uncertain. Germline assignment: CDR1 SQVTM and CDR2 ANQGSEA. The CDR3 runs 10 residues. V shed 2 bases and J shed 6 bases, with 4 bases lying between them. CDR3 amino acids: CSVELQTQYF. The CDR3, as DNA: TGCAGCGTTGAACTGCAGACCCAGTACTTC.

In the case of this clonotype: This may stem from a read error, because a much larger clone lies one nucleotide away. The CDR3 sequence: CTSSSGQGNTQYF. The CDR3 nucleotides are TGCACCAGCAGCTCCGGACAGGGTAATACGCAGTATTTT. V usage is TRBV5-1 and J usage is TRBJ2-3; 8 bases agree with TRBD1. Germline CDR1 is SGHRS and CDR2 is YFSETQ. The CDR3 runs to 13 residues.